This TCR beta chain was obtained from a study of shared clonotypes between healthy human individuals. About the research overall: Three CD4 naive, three CD4 memory, two CD8 naive and one CD8 memory plate were used per donor.

Naive-designated CD8 cells lacked CD45RO, were positively enriched for CCR7, and omitted terminally differentiated effector memory CD45RA+ cells. Germline V gene sequence: CDR1 PRHDT, CDR2 FYEKMQ (reference sequence). CDR3 length: 12 amino acids. The germline V and J ends were trimmed by 0 bases and 8 bases, with 7 bases remaining between them. Method: immunoSEQ multiplex PCR; TCRdb's copy keeps in-frame clones and lacks some. The sample has a few million clones, roughly 93% seen once. The TCR comes from a man aged 18 to 30 in good health. Some clones in this sample may be carry-over from other donors' samples. The sequencing input was naive CD8+ T cells from PBMCs. This sequence joins TRBV13 and TRBJ1-2, with unresolved D. The CDR3 nucleotides read TGTGCCAGCAGCTTAGGGCGAGGCGGCTACACCTTC. Its translation: CASSLGRGGYTF.